This T cell receptor beta chain came from a study of OX40 agonist ivuxolimab in advanced cancers. Study-wide background: Three patients got partial responses; one had hepatocellular carcinoma and two had cutaneous melanoma.

Deletions cut 7 bases from V and 1 base from J, with 14 bases between. The CDR3 covers 15 residues. CDR1 is MRHNA and CDR2 is SNTAGT in the germline V gene. The repertoire was sequenced with immunoSEQ multiplex PCR; TCRdb's copy has only in-frame clones and lacks some. The table shows 90,000 to 100,000 clones, with approximately 90% occurring only once. This TCR was sampled from an adult with an advanced solid tumor such as melanoma, head and neck, liver or kidney cancer. The rearrangement links TRBV6-4 to TRBJ2-1; TRBD1 is a possible D gene (6 bases). The starting material was CD4+ or CD8+ T cells sorted from blood, obtained in a trial of the OX40 agonist ivuxolimab. The CDR3 loop is CASKGEHLSYNEQFF. In DNA form, the CDR3 reads TGTGCCAGCAAGGGGGAACACCTATCCTACAATGAGCAGTTCTTC.